The 15 T cell receptor beta chains below come from one sample, sequenced in a study of post-analysis software for immune sequencing data. No antigens are known for them. Notes on the study in general: In patients, about 5 TRBV segments were more frequent than in controls, with TRBV5-6, TRBV5-1 and TRBV20-1 among them.

TCR beta libraries were prepared from cDNA with unique molecular identifiers. TCRdb reanalysed the PCR reads using MiXCR and keeps one entry per CDR3 protein. The sample comprises about 820,000 distinct CDR3 sequences, 53% of which are singletons, and approximately 4.5% rests with the top ten. The sequenced sample was blood. The receptor source for this set is a girl aged 5-17 years with multiple sclerosis.

J is TRBJ1-4 and V is TRBV6-1; D is ambiguous. With 2 bases removed from V and 4 bases from J, the gap between germline ends came to 2 bases. From germline, CDR1 is MNHNS and CDR2 SASEGT. CDR3 size: 12 residues. Written as DNA, the CDR3 is TGTGCCAGCAGTGAACTTAATGAAAAACTGTTTTTT. It is translated as CASSELNEKLFF.

V and J are TRBV12-3 or TRBV12-4 and TRBJ2-3, with D possibly being TRBD1 (7 bases). This CDR3 comprises 15 residues. V lost 4 bases and J 1 base, leaving 12 bases between the germline ends. The CDR3 sequence: CASSWRDSRTDTQYF. For the CDR3, the DNA is TGTGCCAGCAGTTGGCGGGACAGCCGCACAGATACGCAGTATTTT.

The chain couples TRBV12-3 or TRBV12-4 to TRBJ2-1; 9 bases agree with TRBD2. V shed 5 bases, J shed 7 bases, and the junction held 15 bases outside the gene matches. This CDR3 comprises 17 residues. Here the CDR3 DNA reads TGTGCCAGCAGTCCCCTAATTGGCGGGGGGGCAAAAAATGAGCAGTTCTTC. Amino acid sequence: CASSPLIGGGAKNEQFF.

The chain joins TRBV20-1 to TRBJ1-2; D is undetermined. CDR1 is DFQATT and CDR2 is SNEGSKA in the germline V gene (reference sequence). The V and J ends lost 3 bases and 1 base respectively, with 3 bases between them. This CDR3 comprises 11 residues. CDR3 bases: TGCAGTGCTAGTCTTAACTATGGCTACACCTTC. Its protein is CSASLNYGYTF.

This clonotype was seen a few times. V and J are TRBV25-1 and TRBJ2-5; possible D gene TRBD1, 5 bases. The CDR3 runs 14 residues. Germline CDR1 is MGHDK and CDR2 is SYGVNS. Trimming removed 2 bases from V and 3 bases from J, with 10 bases in between. The CDR3: CASSEPRQKETQYF. In nucleotides, the CDR3 is TGTGCCAGCAGTGAACCTCGACAGAAAGAGACCCAGTACTTC.

This clonotype was counted a few times. This chain uses TRBV29-1 with TRBJ1-2; 12 nucleotides agree with TRBD1. The CDR3 is made up of 15 amino acids. CDR1 and CDR2 from the germline V gene are SQVTM and ANQGSEA. V lost 5 bases, J lost 3 bases, and 7 bases stayed unmatched. The CDR3 sequence: CSVFSGTGGDYGYTF. CDR3 nucleotides: TGCAGCGTTTTTTCCGGGACAGGGGGCGACTATGGCTACACCTTC.

This sequence joins TRBV7-9 and TRBJ1-2; a possible D gene is TRBD1 (5 bases). The CDR3 contains 14 residues. From germline, CDR1 is SEHNR and CDR2 FQNEAQ (reference sequence). V was shortened by 4 bases and J by 7 bases, with 16 bases between the two germline ends. The CDR3 is CASSYGGGTSGYTF. CDR3 DNA: TGTGCCAGCAGCTACGGCGGCGGGACGTCTGGCTACACCTTC.

The chain couples TRBV7-9 to TRBJ2-1, with D possibly TRBD2 on 5 matching bases. The ends were cut back, 0 bases at V and 9 bases at J, with 18 bases in the middle. Germline loops: CDR1 SEHNR, CDR2 FQNEAQ (reference sequence). The CDR3 length is 16 residues. This CDR3 reads CASSLARDLKRGEQFF. In DNA, the CDR3 is TGTGCCAGCAGCTTAGCGCGCGATTTAAAACGGGGTGAGCAGTTCTTC. Using reference TRBV7-9 and TRBJ2-1 for the parts outside the CDR3, the full variable domain is DTGVSQNPRHKITKRGQNVTFRCDPISEHNRLYWYRQTLGQGPEFLTYFQNEAQLEKSRLLSDRFSAERPKGSFSTLEIQRTEQGDSAMYLCASSLARDLKRGEQFFGPGTRLTVL.

V is TRBV6-5 and J is TRBJ1-6; D not resolved. This CDR3 region has 18 residues. Per the germline V gene, CDR1 is MNHEY and CDR2 is SVGAGI. V gave up 0 bases and J gave up 9 bases, with 21 bases separating them. Written as DNA, the CDR3 is TGTGCCAGCAGTTACTCGGGTCCTGGGCCCGAGTTCATTTCACCCCTCCACTTT. This gives the protein CASSYSGPGPEFISPLHF.

This chain joins TRBV29-1 and TRBJ2-1; possible D gene TRBD2, 5 bases. Germline V gene lookup returns CDR1 SQVTM and CDR2 ANQGSEA. V was trimmed by 6 bases and J by 7 bases, leaving 10 bases between them. This CDR3 has 11 amino acids. The CDR3 DNA is TGCAGCGTGCTCGGCGGGAATGAGCAGTTCTTC. Translation gives CSVLGGNEQFF.

This clonotype appeared a single time. The genes are TRBV20-1 and TRBJ1-1; D unresolved. This CDR3 has 11 amino acids. Per the germline V gene, CDR1 is DFQATT and CDR2 is SNEGSKA (reference sequence). The CDR3 region is CSCGSSTEAFF. DNA of the CDR3: TGCAGCTGCGGGTCGAGCACTGAAGCTTTCTTT.

This sequence joins TRBV6-6 and TRBJ2-5; no clear D gene. The end of the DNA is better explained by TRBJ2-7, so the J call may be wrong. The CDR3 has 13 amino acids. CDR1 and CDR2 from the germline V gene are MNHNY and SVGAGI (reference sequence). The CDR3 coding sequence is TGTGCCAGCAGTTATTCGGTCGACTACGAGCAGTACTTC. This sequence encodes CASSYSVDYEQYF.

This clonotype was counted a few times. The CDR3 bases are TGCAGCTCAGGGACTATCTACAATGAGCAGTTCTTC. It codes for CSSGTIYNEQFF. This rearrangement joins TRBV29-1 to TRBJ2-1, with 7 nucleotides matching TRBD2. V shed 8 bases, J shed 3 bases, and the junction held 4 bases outside the gene matches. Germline-derived CDR1 and CDR2 are SQVTM and ANQGSEA. The CDR3 is 12 residues long.

The V gene is TRBV3-1, the J gene TRBJ2-7; D may be TRBD1 (6 bases). Per the germline V gene, CDR1 is LGHDT and CDR2 is YNNKEL (reference sequence). V was pared by 1 base and J by 6 bases, with 13 bases between. The CDR3 contains 14 residues. The CDR3 coding sequence is TGTGCCAGCAGCCAAGGGCAGGGGCGCCGCGAGCAGTACTTC. The encoded protein is CASSQGQGRREQYF.

This clonotype turned up a few times. The rearrangement joins TRBV5-1 to TRBJ2-7; unclear D gene. Germline loops: CDR1 SGHRS, CDR2 YFSETQ. The germline V and J ends were trimmed by 2 bases and 0 bases, with 15 bases remaining between them. This CDR3 is built from 16 residues. CDR3 DNA: TGCGCCAGCAGCTTATCCGGTGCGCGGCACTCCTACGAGCAGTACTTC. Protein sequence: CASSLSGARHSYEQYF.